The T cell receptor (beta chain) described here comes from a study of Ad26.COV2.S vaccination and SARS-CoV-2 variants. Specified treatment: about 20 received Ad26.COV2.S at low or high dose, single or two shots; about 5 received placebo; per-sample allocation not given. At day 63 after the first vaccine or placebo injection, samples were drawn. The sample came from a Boston adult aged 18-55 years. What was given as vaccine was an Ad26 vector encoding Wuhan-strain SARS-CoV-2 spike. CDR3 length: 14 amino acids. Per the germline V gene, CDR1 is MNHEY and CDR2 is SVGAGI. V gave up 8 bases and J gave up 4 bases, with 18 bases separating them. Concerning this clone: Antigen: not known.

Study-wide results and limits: Substantial breadth was reportedly displayed by spike-specific CD8+ and CD4+ T cell responses after vaccination. Total T cell responses were possibly underestimated by TCR breadth and depth analyses.

The method was immunoSEQ multiplex PCR; TCRdb's version includes in-frame clones alone and lacks a portion of them. The profile shows roughly 390,000 clones, around 85% of them singletons. The chain is built from TRBV6-5 and TRBJ2-7, with D possibly being TRBD2 (6 bases). The source material was peripheral blood, sampled in a trial of Ad26.COV2.S vaccine versus placebo. The TCR originated in a person between 18 and 65 years old who received the Ad26.COV2.S COVID-19 vaccine or a placebo. Here the CDR3 DNA reads TGTGCCAGCTGGGAGGCAAGCCAGGGATACGAGCAGTACTTC. Encoded protein: CASWEASQGYEQYF.